What follows are 7 T cell receptor beta chains derived from one specimen sequenced in a study of T cell changes during pregnancy in multiple sclerosis. TCRdb's copy holds only in-frame clones and misses some; the assay was immunoSEQ multiplex PCR. The table records under 35,000 clones, 75% to 90% of them present only once. The sample was CD8+ T cells from peripheral blood mononuclear cells, taken in the second trimester of pregnancy. These receptors all come from a female donor with multiple sclerosis, enrolled in a pregnancy study.

The chain has TRBV11-2 and TRBJ2-3; D unresolved. The CDR3 totals 14 residues. V lost 0 bases, J lost 2 bases, and 6 bases lay in between. Germline V gene data show CDR1 as SGHAT and CDR2 as FQNNGV. The CDR3 loop is CASSLELSTDTQYF. In DNA form, the CDR3 reads TGTGCCAGCAGCTTAGAACTTTCCACAGATACGCAGTATTTT.

The V and J genes are TRBV7-9 and TRBJ2-7, with 7 positions matching TRBD1. The germline CDR1 and CDR2 sequences are SEHNR and FQNEAQ (reference sequence). The CDR3 consists of 17 residues. The ends lost 2 bases at V and 4 bases at J; junction bases unmatched: 14. CDR3: CASSLPQTGSGFYEQYF. The CDR3 DNA reads as TGTGCCAGCAGCTTACCCCAGACAGGGTCAGGGTTTTACGAGCAGTACTTC.

The chain recombines TRBV4-1 with TRBJ2-7, with 10 bases matching TRBD1. This CDR3 is 15 amino acids long. Trimming removed 1 base from V and 6 bases from J; junction bases left unmatched: 6. Germline CDR1 reads MGHRA; CDR2 reads YSYEKL. The CDR3 DNA sequence: TGCGCCAGCAGCCAAGTAGACAGGGGGCAGGCCGAGCAGTACTTC. It yields the protein CASSQVDRGQAEQYF.

The V call is TRBV5-1, the J call TRBJ2-3; D possibly corresponds to TRBD2 (5 bases). This CDR3 contains 16 residues. The germline gives CDR1 SGHRS, CDR2 YFSETQ. The V gene lost 1 base and the J gene lost 0 bases, with 12 bases spanning the gap. For the CDR3, the DNA is TGCGCCAGCAGCTTGTTGGCTAGCAAGAGCACAGATACGCAGTATTTT. It specifies CASSLLASKSTDTQYF.

The chain carries TRBV5-6 and TRBJ2-1; D possibly corresponds to TRBD2 (5 bases). This CDR3 contains 13 residues. Trimming stripped 1 base from V and 8 bases from J, with 10 bases between. The V gene's germline CDR1 is SGHDT and CDR2 YYEEEE. This CDR3 is CASSLTSHDEQFF. The CDR3 DNA follows: TGTGCCAGCAGCTTGACTAGTCACGATGAGCAGTTCTTC.

The rearrangement uses TRBV30 and TRBJ2-7; D gene uncertain. Trimming took 3 bases from V and 0 from J, leaving 6 bases between them. Germline V gene sequence: CDR1 GTSNPN, CDR2 SVGIG (reference sequence). The CDR3 totals 12 residues. Written as DNA, the CDR3 is TGTGCCTGGAGCCTCGGCTCCTACGAGCAGTACTTC. Translation gives CAWSLGSYEQYF.

The V and J genes are TRBV19 and TRBJ2-2, with D maybe TRBD2 (5 bases). Germline loops: CDR1 LNHDA, CDR2 SQIVND (reference sequence). Trimming stripped 3 bases from V and 0 bases from J, with 14 bases between. The CDR3 is made up of 17 amino acids. CDR3 in DNA: TGTGCCAGTAGTATTACCCTACTAGGTGCGAACACCGGGGAGCTGTTTTTT. Protein product: CASSITLLGANTGELFF.